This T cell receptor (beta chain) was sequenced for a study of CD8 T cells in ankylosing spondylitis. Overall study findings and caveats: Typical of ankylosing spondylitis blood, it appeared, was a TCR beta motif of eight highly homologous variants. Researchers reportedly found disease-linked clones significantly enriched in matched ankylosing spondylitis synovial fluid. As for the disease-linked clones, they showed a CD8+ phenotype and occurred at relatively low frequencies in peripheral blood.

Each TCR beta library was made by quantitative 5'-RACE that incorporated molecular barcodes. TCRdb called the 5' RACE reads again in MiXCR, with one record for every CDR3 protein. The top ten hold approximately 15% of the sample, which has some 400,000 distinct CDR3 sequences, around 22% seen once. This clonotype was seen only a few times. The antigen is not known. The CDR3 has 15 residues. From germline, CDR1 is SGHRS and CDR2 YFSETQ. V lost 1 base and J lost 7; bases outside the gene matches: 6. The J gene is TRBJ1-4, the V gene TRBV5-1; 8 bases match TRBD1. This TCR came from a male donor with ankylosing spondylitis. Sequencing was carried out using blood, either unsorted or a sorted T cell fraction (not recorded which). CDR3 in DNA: TGCGCCAGCAGCTTGCCAGGGGGCAATATTGAAAAACTGTTTTTT. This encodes CASSLPGGNIEKLFF.